Below, 26 T cell receptor beta chains from the same sample are listed, as sequenced in a study of T cell responses to AZD1222 COVID-19 vaccine. The data were produced by immunoSEQ multiplex PCR, yet TCRdb's version contains in-frame clones alone and is incomplete. The repertoire holds about 130,000 clones, approximately 88% seen once, with roughly 4.3% in the top ten. This specimen consisted of peripheral blood, obtained on day 0 of AZD1222 vaccination. All receptors derive from an adult in good health.

The rearrangement links TRBV24-1 to TRBJ2-7; 11 nucleotides line up with TRBD1. J lost 5 bases, V lost 3 bases, and 2 bases had no gene match. There are 14 residues in the CDR3. Per the germline V gene, CDR1 is KGHDR and CDR2 is SFDVKD. CDR3 region: CATSDRDRGNEQYF. CDR3 bases: TGTGCCACCAGTGATAGGGACAGGGGGAACGAGCAGTACTTC.

This clone was detected a few times. The rearrangement uses TRBV7-3 and TRBJ2-3; weak D call: TRBD1 (6 bases). V was cut by 5 bases and J by 0 bases, with 12 bases left in between. This CDR3 has 15 amino acids. Looked up from germline, CDR1 is SGHTA and CDR2 is FQGTGA. The DNA for the CDR3 is TGTGCCAGCAGCCCGGGACACCCTAGCACAGATACGCAGTATTTT. It translates to CASSPGHPSTDTQYF.

This rearrangement joins TRBV4-1 to TRBJ1-4, with a tentative D call TRBD1 (5 bases). The CDR3 spans 15 residues. Germline-derived CDR1 and CDR2 are MGHRA and YSYEKL. The V gene lost 4 bases and the J gene lost 0 bases, with 9 bases spanning the gap. CDR3: CASSPDISTNEKLFF. Written as DNA, the CDR3 is TGCGCCAGCAGCCCGGACATTTCAACTAATGAAAAACTGTTTTTT.

In its sample, this clone was seen once. The CDR3 protein is CASSHAGPRPYEQYF. The CDR3 nucleotides are TGTGCCAGCAGCCACGCGGGACCTAGACCCTACGAGCAGTACTTC. The chain combines TRBV7-9 with TRBJ2-7; possibly TRBD2 for D (6 bases). The V end lost 5 bases, the J end lost 2 bases, and 16 bases lay between the germline ends. Germline lookup yields CDR1 SEHNR and CDR2 FQNEAQ (reference sequence). This CDR3 region has 15 residues.

The J gene is TRBJ2-1, the V gene TRBV25-1; TRBD1 might be the D (6 bases). This CDR3 is built from 15 residues. The germline V gene has CDR1 MGHDK and CDR2 SYGVNS. V was cut by 6 bases and J by 1 base, with 13 bases left in between. The CDR3 DNA reads as TGTGCCAGCAGGGGGGACATCGTTTCCTACAATGAGCAGTTCTTC. This sequence encodes CASRGDIVSYNEQFF.

This clone has only one observation. The rearrangement joins TRBV28 to TRBJ2-7, with D possibly matching TRBD1 (6 bases). The CDR3 consists of 15 residues. V lost 5 bases to trimming and J lost 1 base, with 15 bases between them. CDR1 and CDR2 (germline): MDHEN, SYDVKM. For the CDR3, the DNA is TGTGCCAGCAGTCTGAACAGGGTCCTTTCCTACGAGCAGTACTTC. As protein: CASSLNRVLSYEQYF.

This chain connects TRBV9 to TRBJ1-1; the match to TRBD1 covers 7 bases. CDR1 and CDR2 from the germline V gene are SGDLS and YYNGEE. The ends lost 1 base at V and 3 bases at J; junction bases unmatched: 3. This CDR3 has 14 amino acids. This chain's CDR3 is CASSVLTGYTEAFF. The DNA for the CDR3 is TGTGCCAGCAGCGTACTGACAGGGTACACTGAAGCTTTCTTT. The whole variable domain, remainder taken from reference TRBV9 and TRBJ1-1, is DSGVTQTPKHLITATGQRVTLRCSPRSGDLSVYWYQQSLDQGLQFLIQYYNGEERAKGNILERFSAQQFPDLHSELNLSSLELGDSALYFCASSVLTGYTEAFFGQGTRLTVV.

This clone came up once. In DNA form, the CDR3 reads TGCGCCACCTCTATGGGTGGAGGGGGCTACGAGCAGTACTTC. Translation: CATSMGGGGYEQYF. The gene calls are TRBV5-1 and TRBJ2-7; perhaps D is TRBD1 or TRBD2 (6 bases each). V lost 9 bases and J 3 bases, leaving 19 bases between the germline ends. CDR1 SGHRS and CDR2 YFSETQ come from the germline V gene. The CDR3 runs 14 residues.

The rearrangement links TRBV29-1 to TRBJ1-1, with 8 bases lining up with TRBD1. V shed 5 bases and J 1 base; nucleotides not matched to a gene: 6. CDR1 SQVTM and CDR2 ANQGSEA come from the germline V gene. CDR3 length: 14 amino acids. The CDR3 DNA is TGCAGCGTTAAAGGACAGGGCTCGAACACTGAAGCTTTCTTT. Translating it yields CSVKGQGSNTEAFF. The variable domain in full, with the rest retrieved from reference TRBV29-1 and TRBJ1-1, is SAVISQKPSRDICQRGTSLTIQCQVDSQVTMMFWYRQQPGQSLTLIATANQGSEATYESGFVIDKFPISRPNLTFSTLTVSNMSPEDSSIYLCSVKGQGSNTEAFFGQGTRLTVV.

The V gene is TRBV2, the J gene TRBJ2-6; 14 bases fit TRBD2. The V gene's germline CDR1 is SNHLY and CDR2 FYNNEI. CDR3 length equals 16 residues. V dropped 9 bases and J dropped 2; count of bases not matched to a gene: 3. The CDR3 nucleotides are TGTGCCAGAGGACTAGCGGGGGGAGCTGGGGCCAACGTCCTGACTTTC. As protein: CARGLAGGAGANVLTF.

The chain carries TRBV30 and TRBJ2-1; a possible D gene is TRBD1 (6 bases). Germline V CDR1 and CDR2: GTSNPN, SVGIG (reference sequence). Trimming stripped 2 bases from V and 9 bases from J, with 11 bases between. The CDR3 runs 12 residues. This chain's CDR3 is CAWSRQAGEQFF. CDR3 DNA: TGTGCCTGGAGTAGACAGGCGGGTGAGCAGTTCTTC.

This clone has only one observation. The chain combines TRBV19 with TRBJ1-5; tentatively, D is TRBD1 (5 bases). Germline values: CDR1 LNHDA, CDR2 SQIVND (reference sequence). V shed 2 bases and J shed 1 base, with 12 bases lying between them. The CDR3 spans 16 residues. The CDR3 nucleotides are TGTGCCAGTAGTATAAAGCGAGGGGTGAGCAATCAGCCCCAGCATTTT. Its protein is CASSIKRGVSNQPQHF.

The sample holds one count of this clone. CDR3 region: CASSLGGTGRTEAFF. In DNA form, the CDR3 reads TGTGCCAGCAGTCTCGGGGGGACAGGGAGGACTGAAGCTTTCTTT. This sequence joins TRBV28 and TRBJ1-1; 9 nucleotides align to TRBD1. This CDR3 is 15 amino acids long. The V and J ends lost 5 bases and 5 bases, in that order; junction bases with no gene match: 9. CDR1 and CDR2 (germline): MDHEN, SYDVKM.

This chain connects TRBV6-5 to TRBJ1-5; D gene uncertain. From germline, CDR1 is MNHEY and CDR2 SVGAGI. V dropped 6 bases and J dropped 1 base, with 13 bases sitting between them. The CDR3 consists of 15 residues. CDR3 region: CASRITQGSNQPQHF. In DNA, the CDR3 is TGTGCCAGCAGAATTACACAAGGGAGCAATCAGCCCCAGCATTTT.

Comments on this clone: The identical CDR3 is also encoded by other nucleotide sequences in the sample. This rearrangement joins TRBV12-5 to TRBJ1-1, with a possible D match to TRBD1 (5 bases). Germline CDR1 reads LGHNT; CDR2 reads FRNRAP. The germline V and J ends were trimmed by 1 base and 8 bases, with 5 bases remaining between them. This CDR3 is built from 11 residues. CDR3 amino acids: CASGLGTEAFF. The CDR3 nucleotides read TGTGCTAGTGGTTTGGGGACAGAAGCTTTCTTT.

The V call is TRBV11-2, the J call TRBJ2-1; 7 bases agree with TRBD1. The V gene end was trimmed by 6 bases and the J gene end by 5 bases; junction bases not matched to a gene: 7. This CDR3 spans 14 amino acids. Germline CDR1 is SGHAT and CDR2 is FQNNGV. The CDR3 nucleotides read TGTGCCAGCAGGCTACAGGGGTCCCACAATGAGCAGTTCTTC. This translates into CASRLQGSHNEQFF.

J is TRBJ1-4 and V is TRBV3-1 (or the pseudogene TRBV3-2), with D unresolved. Trimming left V 3 bases short and J 7 bases short, with 9 bases between. This CDR3 region has 13 residues. CDR1 and CDR2 from the germline V gene are LGHDT and YNNKEL (reference sequence). The DNA for the CDR3 is TGTGCCAGCAGCCAGGGTTGGGGTGAAAAACTGTTTTTT. It is translated as CASSQGWGEKLFF.

The chain joins TRBV18 to TRBJ1-1; D not resolved. CDR3 size: 13 residues. Trimming took 5 bases from V and 5 from J, leaving 12 bases between them. Germline values: CDR1 KGHSH, CDR2 LQKENI. The CDR3 DNA is TGTGCCAGCTCAGCAACGCAGAAAACTGAAGCTTTCTTT. The encoded protein is CASSATQKTEAFF.

The chain uses TRBV28 and TRBJ1-2, with 9 nucleotides matching TRBD1. This CDR3 spans 15 amino acids. CDR1 is MDHEN and CDR2 is SYDVKM in the germline V gene. V shed 11 bases, J shed 0 bases, and the junction held 10 bases outside the gene matches. CDR3 sequence reads: CAGGGQGATNYGYTF. The CDR3 bases are TGTGCCGGGGGGGGACAGGGTGCTACTAACTATGGCTACACCTTC.

The V and J genes are TRBV6-1 and TRBJ1-6; the D is unclear. Trimming removed 2 bases from V and 6 bases from J, with 11 bases in between. The CDR3 runs 15 residues. Germline V CDR1 and CDR2: MNHNS, SASEGT. CDR3 loop: CASSERGGANSPLHF. The CDR3 nucleotides read TGTGCCAGCAGTGAACGCGGAGGCGCTAATTCACCCCTCCACTTT.

This clone has a handful of counts. The V gene is TRBV12-3 or TRBV12-4, the J gene TRBJ1-2; 7 nucleotides line up with TRBD1. The CDR3 contains 13 residues. V was pared by 2 bases and J by 9 bases, with 6 bases of the junction left unmatched. DNA for the CDR3: TGTGCCAGCAGTTTAACAGGGGCGTCTCGCTACACCTTC. This translates into CASSLTGASRYTF.

This sequence joins TRBV29-1 and TRBJ1-2; 7 bases fit TRBD1. Germline lookup yields CDR1 SQVTM and CDR2 ANQGSEA. The CDR3 contains 14 residues. The V gene end was trimmed by 3 bases and the J gene end by 6 bases; junction bases not matched to a gene: 10. CDR3 sequence reads: CSVDTGAFGDGYTF. CDR3 bases: TGCAGCGTTGATACAGGGGCCTTTGGGGATGGCTACACCTTC.

The J gene is TRBJ2-7, the V gene TRBV9, with 8 bases identical to TRBD1. V shed 3 bases and J 3 bases; nucleotides not matched to a gene: 5. Germline V gene sequence: CDR1 SGDLS, CDR2 YYNGEE. This CDR3 comprises 14 residues. CDR3 DNA: TGTGCCAGCAGCGCGCAGGGGGCAAACTACGAGCAGTACTTC. This encodes CASSAQGANYEQYF.

This sequence joins TRBV9 and TRBJ2-3, with a possible D match to TRBD2 (5 bases). Germline assignment: CDR1 SGDLS and CDR2 YYNGEE. With 0 bases removed from V and 6 bases from J, the gap between germline ends came to 11 bases. The CDR3 is 14 residues long. CDR3 sequence (DNA): TGTGCCAGCAGCGTAGGTAGCGCTGGGGATACGCAGTATTTT. Protein product: CASSVGSAGDTQYF.

The rearrangement joins TRBV6-5 to TRBJ1-1; TRBD1 matches 7 bases. CDR3 length equals 14 residues. J lost 1 base, V lost 5 bases, and 4 bases had no gene match. Per the germline V gene, CDR1 is MNHEY and CDR2 is SVGAGI. Here the CDR3 DNA reads TGTGCCAGCAGTCACAGGGGTTCGAACACTGAAGCTTTCTTT. As protein: CASSHRGSNTEAFF.

This clone turned up a few times. The rearrangement links TRBV18 to TRBJ1-1; a possible D gene is TRBD1 (5 bases). With 4 bases removed from V and 1 base from J, the gap between germline ends came to 10 bases. Germline V lookup: CDR1 KGHSH, CDR2 LQKENI. The CDR3 has 14 amino acids. The CDR3 nucleotides read TGTGCCAGCTCACTGGGACGGCAGAACACTGAAGCTTTCTTT. Protein product: CASSLGRQNTEAFF.